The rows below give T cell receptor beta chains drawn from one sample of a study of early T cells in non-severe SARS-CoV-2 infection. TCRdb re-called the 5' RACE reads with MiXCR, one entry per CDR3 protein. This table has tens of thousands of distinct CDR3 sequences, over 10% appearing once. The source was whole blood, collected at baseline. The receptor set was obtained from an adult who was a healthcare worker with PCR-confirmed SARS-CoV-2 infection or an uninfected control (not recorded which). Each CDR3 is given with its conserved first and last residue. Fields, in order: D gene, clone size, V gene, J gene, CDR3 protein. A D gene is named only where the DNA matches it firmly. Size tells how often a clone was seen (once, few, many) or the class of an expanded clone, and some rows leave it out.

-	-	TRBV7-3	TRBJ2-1	CASSYRPRLPRNEQFF
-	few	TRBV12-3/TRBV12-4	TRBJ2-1	CASSSEDLVLEQFF
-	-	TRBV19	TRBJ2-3	CASSTRRRSTDTQYF
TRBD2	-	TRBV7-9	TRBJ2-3	CASSTRATSGREDTQYF
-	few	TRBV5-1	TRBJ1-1	CASSLASLNTEAFF
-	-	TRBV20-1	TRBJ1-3	CSARDPLSGNTIYF
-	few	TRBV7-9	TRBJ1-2	CASSFYSGANYGYTF
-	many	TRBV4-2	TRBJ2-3	CASSQVTGLLTDTQYF
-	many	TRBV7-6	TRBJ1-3	CASSFSVLTDSSGNTIYF
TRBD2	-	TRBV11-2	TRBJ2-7	CASSLGSLLAGVYEQYF
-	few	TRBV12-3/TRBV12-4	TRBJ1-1	CASSPELTRAEDTEAFF
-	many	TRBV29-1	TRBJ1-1	CSGAFGTEAFF
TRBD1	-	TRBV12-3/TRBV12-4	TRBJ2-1	CASGQGQYNEQFF
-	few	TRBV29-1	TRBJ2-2	CSVPQTGELFF
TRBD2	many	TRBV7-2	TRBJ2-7	CASSRSGGAYEQYF
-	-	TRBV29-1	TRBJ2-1	CSVLALLVLGSEQFF
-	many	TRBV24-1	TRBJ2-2	CATSDLTDTGELFF
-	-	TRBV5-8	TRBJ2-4	CASSSARQDWAKNIQYF
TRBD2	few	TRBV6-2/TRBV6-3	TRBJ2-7	CASSRRAGESYEQYF
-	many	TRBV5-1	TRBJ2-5	CASSLVGLKETQYF
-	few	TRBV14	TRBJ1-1	CASSQDGNTEAFF
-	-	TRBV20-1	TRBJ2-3	CSARDIDTQYF
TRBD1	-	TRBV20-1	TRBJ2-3	CSARGPGGGTDTQYF
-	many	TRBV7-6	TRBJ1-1	CASSLYGQNTEAFF
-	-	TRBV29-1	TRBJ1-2	CSVAEVGGYTF
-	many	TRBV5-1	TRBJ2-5	CASSLEETQYF
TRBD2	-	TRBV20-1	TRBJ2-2	CSARRSGGNTGELFF
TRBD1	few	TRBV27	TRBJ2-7	CASSFSTTGAEQYF
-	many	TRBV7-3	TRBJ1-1	CASSPDANTEAFF
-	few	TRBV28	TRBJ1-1	CASSFSAGWDTEAFF
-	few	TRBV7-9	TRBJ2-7	CASSSRGRGRSYEQYF
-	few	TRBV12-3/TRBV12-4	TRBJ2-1	CASSSMDSAANEQFF
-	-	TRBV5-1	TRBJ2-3	CASATDTQYF
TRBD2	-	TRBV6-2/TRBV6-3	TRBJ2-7	CASSYGGRALEQYF
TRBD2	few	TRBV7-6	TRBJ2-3	CASSLRSFSGGATDTQYF
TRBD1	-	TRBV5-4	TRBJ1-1	CASSQGQPQAEAFF
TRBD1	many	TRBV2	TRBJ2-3	CASGDRGSTDTQYF
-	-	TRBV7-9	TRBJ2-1	CASSPARYEQFF
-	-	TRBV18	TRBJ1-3	CASSPQRNSGNTIYF
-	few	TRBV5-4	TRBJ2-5	CASSEQGRETQYF
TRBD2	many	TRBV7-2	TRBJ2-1	CASSLGAQRGRYNEQFF
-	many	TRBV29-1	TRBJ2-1	CSVGGRLGLIEQFF
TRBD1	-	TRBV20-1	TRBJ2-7	CSARGPPGQGTYEQYF
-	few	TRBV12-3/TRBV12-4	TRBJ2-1	CASSSVGEQFF
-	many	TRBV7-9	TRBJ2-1	CASSLRSGDEQFF
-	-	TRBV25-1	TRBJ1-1	CASGRTLTEAFF
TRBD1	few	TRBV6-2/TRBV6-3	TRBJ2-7	CASLGQGAYEQYF
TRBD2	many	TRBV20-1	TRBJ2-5	CSASFTSGRRETQYF
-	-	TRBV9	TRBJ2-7	CASSASLGFEQYF
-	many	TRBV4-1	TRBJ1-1	CASSLLLPQGHTEAFF
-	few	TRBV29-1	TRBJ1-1	CSHLLWDMNTEAFF
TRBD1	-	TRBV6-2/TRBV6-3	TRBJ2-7	CASSYEYWGQGSSRSSYEQYF
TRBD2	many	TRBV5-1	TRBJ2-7	CASSPGLAGVSYEQYF
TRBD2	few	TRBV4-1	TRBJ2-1	CASSQVMTSGYNEQFF
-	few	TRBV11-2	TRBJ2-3	CASAAGRTDTQYF
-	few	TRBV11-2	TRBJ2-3	CASSSGLDTQYF
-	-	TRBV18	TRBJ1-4	CASSPLGRMSVTSTNEKLFF
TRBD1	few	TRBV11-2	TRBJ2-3	CASSTAGGDTQYF
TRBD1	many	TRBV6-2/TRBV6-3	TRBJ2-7	CASSPGQGEYEQYF
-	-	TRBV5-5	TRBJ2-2	CASSKQPGQNTGELFF